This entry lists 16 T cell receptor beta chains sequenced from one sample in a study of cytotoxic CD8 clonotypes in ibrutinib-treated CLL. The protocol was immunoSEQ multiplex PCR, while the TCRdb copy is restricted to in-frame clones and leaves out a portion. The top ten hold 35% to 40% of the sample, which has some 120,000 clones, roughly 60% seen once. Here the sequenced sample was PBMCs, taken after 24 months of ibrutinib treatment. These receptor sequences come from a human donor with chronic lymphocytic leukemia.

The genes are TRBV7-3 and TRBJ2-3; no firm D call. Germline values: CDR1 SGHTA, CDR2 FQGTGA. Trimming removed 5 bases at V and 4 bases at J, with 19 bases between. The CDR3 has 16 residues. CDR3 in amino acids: CASSPDVATGADTQYF. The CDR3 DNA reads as TGTGCCAGCAGCCCAGATGTAGCCACTGGTGCAGATACGCAGTATTTT.

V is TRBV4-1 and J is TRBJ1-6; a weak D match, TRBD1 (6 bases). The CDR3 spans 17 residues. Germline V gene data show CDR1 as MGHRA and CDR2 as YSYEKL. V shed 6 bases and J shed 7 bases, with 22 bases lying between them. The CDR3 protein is CASSTKVGAEGNSPLHF. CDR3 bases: TGCGCCAGCAGTACAAAAGTGGGGGCCGAGGGAAATTCACCCCTCCACTTT.

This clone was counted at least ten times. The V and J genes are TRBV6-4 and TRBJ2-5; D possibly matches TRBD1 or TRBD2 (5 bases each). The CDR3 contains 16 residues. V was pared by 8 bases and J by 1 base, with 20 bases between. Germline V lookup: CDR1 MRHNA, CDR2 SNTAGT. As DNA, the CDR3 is TGTGCCAGCGGAGCCGGCCCCGGGACGGCCCAAGAGACCCAGTACTTC. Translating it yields CASGAGPGTAQETQYF.

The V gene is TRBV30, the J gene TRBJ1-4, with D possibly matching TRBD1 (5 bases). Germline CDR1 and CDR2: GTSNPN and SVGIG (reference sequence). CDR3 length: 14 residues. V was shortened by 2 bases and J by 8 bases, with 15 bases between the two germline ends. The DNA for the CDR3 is TGTGCCTGGAGTACCGGGACCCACGAGGAAAAACTGTTTTTT. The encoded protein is CAWSTGTHEEKLFF.

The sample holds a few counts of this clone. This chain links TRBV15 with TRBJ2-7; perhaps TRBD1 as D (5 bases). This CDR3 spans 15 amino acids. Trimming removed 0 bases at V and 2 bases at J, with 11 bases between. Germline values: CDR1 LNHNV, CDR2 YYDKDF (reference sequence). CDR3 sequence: CATSREKGHTYEQYF. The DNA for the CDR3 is TGTGCCACCAGCAGAGAGAAAGGACATACCTACGAGCAGTACTTC.

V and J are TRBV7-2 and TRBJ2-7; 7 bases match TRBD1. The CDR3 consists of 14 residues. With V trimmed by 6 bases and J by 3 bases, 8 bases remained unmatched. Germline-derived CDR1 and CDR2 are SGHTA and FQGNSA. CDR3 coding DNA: TGTGCCAGCAGATCAGGACAGGAGGTCTACGAGCAGTACTTC. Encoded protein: CASRSGQEVYEQYF.

The CDR3 reads CASSAGDGANVLTF. The CDR3 DNA reads as TGTGCCAGCAGCGCCGGTGATGGGGCCAACGTCCTGACTTTC. The chain has TRBV5-4 and TRBJ2-6, with no clear D. Per the germline V gene, CDR1 is SGHNT and CDR2 is YYREEE (reference sequence). Trimming removed 4 bases from V and 3 bases from J, with 8 bases in between. This CDR3 spans 14 amino acids.

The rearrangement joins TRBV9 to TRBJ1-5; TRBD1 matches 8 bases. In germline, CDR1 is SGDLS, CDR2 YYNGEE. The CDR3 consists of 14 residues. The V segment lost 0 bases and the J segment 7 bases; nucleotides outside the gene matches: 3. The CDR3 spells CASSVDDRGQPQHF. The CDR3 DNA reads TGTGCCAGCAGCGTAGATGACAGGGGACAGCCCCAGCATTTT.

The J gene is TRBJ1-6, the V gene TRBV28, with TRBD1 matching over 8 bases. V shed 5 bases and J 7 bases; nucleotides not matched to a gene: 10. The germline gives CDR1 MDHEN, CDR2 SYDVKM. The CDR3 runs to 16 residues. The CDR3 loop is CASSLPRTGRNSPLHF. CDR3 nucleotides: TGTGCCAGCAGTCTACCCCGGACAGGGAGGAATTCACCCCTCCACTTT. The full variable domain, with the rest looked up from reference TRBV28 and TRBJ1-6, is DVKVTQSSRYLVKRTGEKVFLECVQDMDHENMFWYRQDPGLGLRLIYFSYDVKMKEKGDIPEGYSVSREKKERFSLILESASTNQTSMYLCASSLPRTGRNSPLHFGNGTRLTVT.

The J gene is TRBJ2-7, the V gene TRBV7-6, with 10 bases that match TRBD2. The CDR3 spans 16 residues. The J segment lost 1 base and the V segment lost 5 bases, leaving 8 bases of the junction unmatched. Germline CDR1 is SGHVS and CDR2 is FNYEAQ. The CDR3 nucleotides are TGTGCCAGCAGCCCCCAAGCGGGGGGGAAATCCTACGAGCAGTACTTC. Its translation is CASSPQAGGKSYEQYF.

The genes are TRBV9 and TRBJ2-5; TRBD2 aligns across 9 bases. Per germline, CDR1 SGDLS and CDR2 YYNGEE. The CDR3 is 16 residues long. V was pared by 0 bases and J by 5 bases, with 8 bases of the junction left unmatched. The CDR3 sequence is CASSVVGTSYLETQYF. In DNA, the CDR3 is TGTGCCAGCAGCGTAGTTGGGACTAGCTATCTGGAGACCCAGTACTTC.

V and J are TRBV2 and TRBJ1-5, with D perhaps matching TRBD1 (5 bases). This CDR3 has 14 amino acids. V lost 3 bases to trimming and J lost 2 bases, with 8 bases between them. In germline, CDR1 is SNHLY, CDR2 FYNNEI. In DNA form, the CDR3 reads TGTGCCAGCAGTGAGTTACAGGGCAATCAGCCCCAGCATTTT. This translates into CASSELQGNQPQHF.

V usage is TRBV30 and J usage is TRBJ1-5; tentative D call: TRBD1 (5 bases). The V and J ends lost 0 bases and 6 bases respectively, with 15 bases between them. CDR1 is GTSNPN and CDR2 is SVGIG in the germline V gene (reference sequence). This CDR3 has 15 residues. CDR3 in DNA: TGTGCCTGGAGTGTCAGGGCGTGGGAGGGTCAGCCCCAGCATTTT. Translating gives CAWSVRAWEGQPQHF.

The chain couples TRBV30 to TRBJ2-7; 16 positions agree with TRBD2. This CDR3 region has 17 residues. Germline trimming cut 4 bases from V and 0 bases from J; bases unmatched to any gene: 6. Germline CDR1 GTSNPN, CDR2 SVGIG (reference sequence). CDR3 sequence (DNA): TGTGCCTGGAACCCGGGACTAGCGGGGGGGCTCTCCTACGAGCAGTACTTC. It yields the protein CAWNPGLAGGLSYEQYF.

The CDR3 DNA is TGTGCCAGCACCACCGGGCCCTACAATGAGCAGTTCTTC. Translating gives CASTTGPYNEQFF. This sequence joins TRBV11-3 and TRBJ2-1, with unresolved D. The germline V and J ends were trimmed by 7 bases and 2 bases, with 9 bases remaining between them. This CDR3 comprises 13 residues. Germline V gene data show CDR1 as SGHNT and CDR2 as YENEEA.

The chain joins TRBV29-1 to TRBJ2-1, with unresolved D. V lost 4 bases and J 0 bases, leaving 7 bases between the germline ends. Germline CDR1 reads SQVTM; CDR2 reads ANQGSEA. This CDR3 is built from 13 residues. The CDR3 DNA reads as TGCAGCGTTGCTGCCGGCTCCTACAATGAGCAGTTCTTC. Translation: CSVAAGSYNEQFF.